Following are 16 T cell receptor beta chains from one sample sequenced in a study of neurological immune-mediated disorders. TCRdb re-called the 5' RACE reads through MiXCR, storing one row per CDR3 protein. The sample records tens of thousands of distinct CDR3 sequences, 13% to 15% being singletons. What was sequenced was PBMCs. Receptor source: a woman aged 45-59 years in good health.

At least ten counts were recorded for this clonotype. The CDR3 bases are TGTGCCAGCAGTTCCAGCCCCCAAGTACAGCATTTT. Protein product: CASSSSPQVQHF. V and J are TRBV6-6 and TRBJ1-5, with unresolved D. V was shortened by 4 bases and J by 13 bases, with 14 bases between the two germline ends. The V gene's germline CDR1 is MNHNY and CDR2 SVGAGI (reference sequence). CDR3 length equals 12 residues.

The J gene is TRBJ2-7, the V gene TRBV30; D ambiguous. The V gene lost 0 bases and the J gene lost 7 bases, with 16 bases spanning the gap. The CDR3 covers 14 residues. Germline loops: CDR1 GTSNPN, CDR2 SVGIG (reference sequence). The CDR3 nucleotides are TGTGCCTGGAGTGTACTTTTCCCAATCGGGGAGCAGTACTTC. Translated: CAWSVLFPIGEQYF.

This clonotype has ten or more counts. The chain recombines TRBV6-5 with TRBJ1-6, with D unresolved. Germline V gene sequence: CDR1 MNHEY, CDR2 SVGAGI. The CDR3 is 13 residues long. V lost 6 bases to trimming and J lost 12 bases, with 15 bases between them. In DNA form, the CDR3 reads TGTGCCAGCAGCCCCGACGGCAGAGGACCCCTCCACTTT. This sequence encodes CASSPDGRGPLHF.

Many counts were recorded for this clonotype. The chain couples TRBV7-2 to TRBJ2-7; D may be TRBD1 (5 bases). The V and J ends lost 1 base and 6 bases respectively, with 13 bases between them. Germline CDR1 is SGHTA and CDR2 is FQGNSA. The CDR3 is made up of 14 amino acids. CDR3 protein: CASSLVGGAREQYF. In nucleotides, the CDR3 is TGTGCCAGCAGCTTAGTCGGTGGGGCCCGCGAGCAGTACTTC.

This clonotype was detected many times. The CDR3 bases are TGTGCCAGCAGCTTGGCTTGGCAGGGAGGGGATGAGCAGTTCTTC. Translation gives CASSLAWQGGDEQFF. This chain connects TRBV7-2 to TRBJ2-1; 7 bases are shared with TRBD2. The CDR3 has 15 amino acids. The V and J ends lost 3 bases and 8 bases, in that order; junction bases with no gene match: 10. Germline V gene sequence: CDR1 SGHTA, CDR2 FQGNSA.

In this sample, this clonotype turned up many times. This chain connects TRBV5-1 to TRBJ2-3; 9 bases are shared with TRBD2. The CDR3 runs to 17 residues. The germline CDR1 and CDR2 sequences are SGHRS and YFSETQ. Germline trimming cut 1 base from V and 4 bases from J; bases unmatched to any gene: 10. The CDR3 sequence: CASSLRVAGAFADTQYF. In nucleotides, the CDR3 is TGCGCCAGCAGCTTGAGGGTAGCGGGGGCCTTTGCAGATACGCAGTATTTT.

This clonotype has at least ten counts. The CDR3 spells CASSLGDRVATEAFF. CDR3 nucleotide sequence: TGCGCCAGCAGCTTAGGGGACAGGGTGGCCACTGAAGCTTTCTTT. The rearrangement joins TRBV5-1 to TRBJ1-1; 9 nucleotides align to TRBD1. Germline assignment: CDR1 SGHRS and CDR2 YFSETQ. The CDR3 is 15 amino acids. V was clipped by 2 bases and J by 4 bases; unmatched bases: 6.

As for this clonotype: A much larger clonotype is one base distant, so this may be a read error. The rearrangement joins TRBV2 to TRBJ2-2, with unresolved D. This CDR3 contains 14 residues. The V and J ends lost 10 bases and 0 bases respectively, with 12 bases between them. The germline V gene has CDR1 SNHLY and CDR2 FYNNEI. DNA of the CDR3: TGTGCCATCTCTTCCTGGTCGAACACCGGGGAGCTGTTTTTT. It encodes CAISSWSNTGELFF.

This clonotype was detected many times. The genes are TRBV5-1 and TRBJ2-2, with D possibly being TRBD1 (6 bases). Germline CDR1 reads SGHRS; CDR2 reads YFSETQ. Deletions cut 0 bases from V and 7 bases from J, with 13 bases between. CDR3 size: 15 residues. The CDR3 DNA follows: TGCGCCAGCAGCTTGGATACAGGGTTAAGCGGGGAGCTGTTTTTT. Amino acid sequence: CASSLDTGLSGELFF.

The sample holds a few counts of this clonotype. The chain links TRBV20-1 to TRBJ2-7; D is ambiguous. The germline gives CDR1 DFQATT, CDR2 SNEGSKA (reference sequence). The V gene lost 6 bases and the J gene lost 5 bases, with 11 bases spanning the gap. The CDR3 runs 11 residues. The CDR3 DNA reads as TGCAGTGCGCAGTTTTCGGACGAGCAGTACTTC. Its translation: CSAQFSDEQYF.

This clonotype was recorded many times. The chain couples TRBV7-6 to TRBJ2-1; D is perhaps TRBD2 (7 bases). This CDR3 has 16 amino acids. Trimming cost V 2 bases and J 7 bases, with 18 bases left between them. The germline V gene has CDR1 SGHVS and CDR2 FNYEAQ. The CDR3 region is CASSLPPGGQWNEQFF. DNA for the CDR3: TGTGCCAGCAGCTTACCGCCGGGGGGCCAATGGAATGAGCAGTTCTTC.

This clonotype turned up a few times. The V call is TRBV6-4, the J call TRBJ2-3; 13 positions agree with TRBD2. CDR3 length: 17 amino acids. CDR1 and CDR2 from the germline V gene are MRHNA and SNTAGT. After removal of 2 bases from V and 4 bases from J, the junction contained 6 bases not matched to a gene. The CDR3 reads CASSDGTSGMPPDTQYF. In DNA, the CDR3 is TGTGCCAGCAGTGACGGGACTAGCGGGATGCCCCCAGATACGCAGTATTTT.

The sample holds many counts of this clonotype. The chain couples TRBV5-5 to TRBJ1-3; D is unclear. From germline, CDR1 is SGHKS and CDR2 YYEKEE (reference sequence). The germline V and J ends were trimmed by 1 base and 2 bases, with 10 bases remaining between them. There are 15 residues in the CDR3. CDR3 in DNA: TGTGCCAGCAGCTTGACAAGCTATCCTGGAAACACCATATATTTT. Translation: CASSLTSYPGNTIYF.

This clonotype was observed at least ten times. The chain couples TRBV20-1 to TRBJ2-2, with D perhaps TRBD1 (5 bases). From germline, CDR1 is DFQATT and CDR2 SNEGSKA (reference sequence). This CDR3 has 14 residues. V lost 6 bases and J 5 bases, leaving 16 bases between the germline ends. The CDR3 spells CSAKFDQGTGELFF. The CDR3 DNA is TGCAGTGCGAAATTTGATCAGGGTACCGGGGAGCTGTTTTTT.

This clonotype was recorded many times. V and J are TRBV5-1 and TRBJ2-5, with D maybe TRBD2 (6 bases). Germline CDR1 is SGHRS and CDR2 is YFSETQ. The CDR3 runs 14 residues. The V end was cut by 3 bases, the J end by 3 bases, with 12 bases between. This CDR3 reads CASSYGTSEETQYF. The CDR3 region has the DNA TGCGCCAGCAGCTACGGGACTTCTGAAGAGACCCAGTACTTC. Full variable domain (remainder filled in from reference TRBV5-1 and TRBJ2-5): KAGVTQTPRYLIKTRGQQVTLSCSPISGHRSVSWYQQTPGQGLQFLFEYFSETQRNKGNFPGRFSGRQFSNSRSEMNVSTLELGDSALYLCASSYGTSEETQYFGPGTRLLVL.

This clonotype showed up many times. The rearrangement uses TRBV20-1 and TRBJ2-5; D perhaps matches TRBD2 (7 bases). V was trimmed by 5 bases and J by 5 bases, leaving 21 bases between them. Germline CDR1 DFQATT, CDR2 SNEGSKA (reference sequence). The CDR3 extends over 15 amino acids. CDR3 sequence (DNA): TGCAGTGCTGGTCGCGCGGGGGCTAAGGGGGAGACCCAGTACTTC. It codes for CSAGRAGAKGETQYF.